This T cell receptor beta chain appears in the sequencing data of a study of shared clonotypes between healthy human individuals. The study, taken as a whole, reports: Represented diversity, genetic and exposure-history alike, was limited by few donors. Sequencing depth was predicted to influence how clonotypes are shared among donors. Richness estimates generally favored naive over memory subsets.

Naivety among CD8 cells was defined by CD45RO negativity and positive CCR7 selection, thereby excluding terminally differentiated effector memory CD45RA+ cells. V lost 4 bases, J lost 0 bases, and 16 bases lay in between. The length of the CDR3 is 16 residues. Looked up from germline, CDR1 is SQVTM and CDR2 is ANQGSEA. Details on this clone: Antigen: not known.

Original handling: Without quality scores, immunoSEQ junctional reads could not be filtered like full-length reads. The method was immunoSEQ multiplex PCR; TCRdb's version includes in-frame clones alone and lacks a portion of them. That table gives V, J and clone size, and the DNA gave D and trimming. The sample holds about 610,000 clones, 95% to 97% seen once. This chain connects TRBV29-1 to TRBJ2-1; possibly TRBD1 or TRBD2 for D (6 bases each). The sample consisted of naive CD8+ T cells sorted from blood. The sequence derives from a woman aged 25 to 39 in good health. CDR3 sequence: CSVGGAPGSSYNEQFF. CDR3 sequence (DNA): TGCAGCGTTGGGGGGGCCCCCGGGAGCTCCTACAATGAGCAGTTCTTC.